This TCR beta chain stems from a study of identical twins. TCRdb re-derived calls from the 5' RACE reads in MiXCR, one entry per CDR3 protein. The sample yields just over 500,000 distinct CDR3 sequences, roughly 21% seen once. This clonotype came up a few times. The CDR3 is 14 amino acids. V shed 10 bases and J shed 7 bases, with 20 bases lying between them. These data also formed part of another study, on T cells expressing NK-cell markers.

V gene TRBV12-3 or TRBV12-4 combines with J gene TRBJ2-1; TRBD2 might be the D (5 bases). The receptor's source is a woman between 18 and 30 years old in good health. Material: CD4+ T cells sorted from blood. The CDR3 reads CATYKGRRGNEQFF. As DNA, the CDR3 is TGTGCCACCTATAAAGGCCGCAGAGGGAATGAGCAGTTCTTC.